Shown below are 29 T cell receptor beta chains from a single sample sequenced in a study of cytomegalovirus exposure and HLA in healthy donors. The PCR employed 60 Vbeta primers together with 13 Jbeta primers. The repertoire was sequenced with immunoSEQ multiplex PCR; TCRdb's copy has only in-frame clones and lacks some. The sample has 220,000 or so clones; 60% to 80% are singletons. The sample comprised PBMCs. These receptors were obtained from a woman aged 30 to 39 in good health and CMV-seronegative.

The gene calls are TRBV15 and TRBJ1-5; D is ambiguous. Trimming cost V 0 bases and J 5 bases, with 11 bases left between them. The CDR3 length is 15 residues. Germline-derived CDR1 and CDR2 are LNHNV and YYDKDF (reference sequence). The CDR3: CATSRDWASDQPQHF. CDR3 coding DNA: TGTGCCACCAGCAGAGATTGGGCCTCCGATCAGCCCCAGCATTTT.

The rearrangement joins TRBV5-8 to TRBJ2-5; D unclear. CDR3 length: 15 amino acids. Trimming took off 0 bases at V and 4 bases at J, with 13 bases between the two ends. Germline CDR1 is SGHTS and CDR2 is YDEGEE. The CDR3 sequence: CASSLAYSRPETQYF. CDR3 coding DNA: TGTGCCAGCAGCTTGGCCTACAGTCGCCCAGAGACCCAGTACTTC.

The chain recombines TRBV27 with TRBJ2-7; 10 bases map to TRBD1. CDR3 length: 14 amino acids. Losses at the gene ends were 6 bases for V and 6 bases for J; bases not matched to a gene: 8. Germline CDR1 reads MNHEY; CDR2 reads SMNVEV (reference sequence). In DNA form, the CDR3 reads TGTGCCAGCAGCCCGACCGGGACAGGGGTCGAGCAGTACTTC. It translates to CASSPTGTGVEQYF.

V usage is TRBV6-6 and J usage is TRBJ2-7, with 9 bases identical to TRBD1. Looked up from germline, CDR1 is MNHNY and CDR2 is SVGAGI (reference sequence). This CDR3 contains 14 residues. With V trimmed by 8 bases and J by 4 bases, 9 bases remained unmatched. The chain's CDR3 is CASRTLTGGYEQYF. The CDR3 DNA follows: TGTGCCAGCCGGACCCTGACAGGGGGTTACGAGCAGTACTTC.

The chain is built from TRBV20-1 and TRBJ1-4; D gene ambiguous. Between the trimmed V and J ends, which lost 8 bases and 8 bases, there was a span of 12 bases. Per the germline V gene, CDR1 is DFQATT and CDR2 is SNEGSKA (reference sequence). This CDR3 spans 11 amino acids. The CDR3 coding sequence is TGCAGTATCGACATATCAGAAAAACTGTTTTTT. This gives the protein CSIDISEKLFF.

This clone was seen a few times. The chain couples TRBV15 to TRBJ2-5; a weak D match, TRBD1 (6 bases). The end of the DNA fits TRBJ2-7 better, so the J call may be wrong. This CDR3 is 19 amino acids long. Per the germline V gene, CDR1 is LNHNV and CDR2 is YYDKDF (reference sequence). CDR3 loop: CATSRDLGQWRKADYEQYF. Written as DNA, the CDR3 is TGTGCCACCAGCAGAGATCTAGGACAGTGGAGGAAGGCTGACTACGAGCAGTACTTC.

This clone was observed once. The rearrangement links TRBV2 to TRBJ1-4; D is ambiguous. CDR1 is SNHLY, CDR2 FYNNEI, per germline. V lost 6 bases to trimming and J lost 4 bases, with 6 bases between them. The CDR3 spans 12 residues. CDR3 sequence (DNA): TGTGCCAGCAGGAGTAATAATGAAAAACTGTTTTTT. Translating it yields CASRSNNEKLFF. The full variable domain, completed using reference TRBV2 and TRBJ1-4, is EPEVTQTPSHQVTQMGQEVILRCVPISNHLYFYWYRQILGQKVEFLVSFYNNEISEKSEIFDDQFSVERPDGSNFTLKIRSTKLEDSAMYFCASRSNNEKLFFGSGTQLSVL.

This sequence joins TRBV6-1 and TRBJ1-5, with a tentative D call TRBD1 (5 bases). Trimming pared 5 bases from V and 2 bases from J, leaving 13 bases between. Germline CDR1 reads MNHNS; CDR2 reads SASEGT. The CDR3 sequence is 15 residues long. CDR3 amino acids: CASSTLGLGNQPQHF. The CDR3 nucleotides are TGTGCCAGCAGTACTTTGGGGCTCGGCAATCAGCCCCAGCATTTT.

This clone was recorded a few times. This chain connects TRBV7-3 to TRBJ2-3; 9 nucleotides agree with TRBD2. From germline, CDR1 is SGHTA and CDR2 FQGTGA. This CDR3 region has 15 residues. The junction had 8 bases not matched to a gene; V was cut back by 5 bases and J by 5 bases. Written as DNA, the CDR3 is TGTGCCAGCAGCGCGACTAGCGGAGAGCTAGATACGCAGTATTTT. Protein sequence: CASSATSGELDTQYF.

V usage is TRBV5-4 and J usage is TRBJ1-2; tentative D call: TRBD1 (6 bases). Trimming pared 4 bases from V and 6 bases from J, leaving 13 bases between. Germline V gives CDR1 SGHNT, CDR2 YYREEE (reference sequence). CDR3 length: 13 amino acids. The CDR3 nucleotides are TGTGCCAGCAGCCCCCACAGGGCGGATGGCTACACCTTC. Translating it yields CASSPHRADGYTF.

The rearrangement links TRBV6-6 to TRBJ2-5; a possible D gene is TRBD2 (9 bases). Trimming stripped 4 bases from V and 3 bases from J, with 18 bases between. In germline, CDR1 is MNHNY, CDR2 SVGAGI (reference sequence). This CDR3 has 16 amino acids. The CDR3 protein is CASSFSGGGGEETQYF. CDR3 nucleotide sequence: TGTGCCAGCAGTTTCTCAGGGGGCGGGGGGGAAGAGACCCAGTACTTC.

This chain uses TRBV13 with TRBJ1-2; D unclear. The CDR3 loop spans 17 amino acids. Trimming stripped 0 bases from V and 1 base from J, with 15 bases between. The V gene's germline CDR1 is PRHDT and CDR2 FYEKMQ (reference sequence). For the CDR3, the DNA is TGTGCCAGCAGCTTAGGCCCTTACGGAGAGCTTAACTATGGCTACACCTTC. Encoded protein: CASSLGPYGELNYGYTF. The whole variable domain, remainder taken from reference TRBV13 and TRBJ1-2, is AAGVIQSPRHLIKEKRETATLKCYPIPRHDTVYWYQQGPGQDPQFLISFYEKMQSDKGSIPDRFSAQQFSDYHSELNMSSLELGDSALYFCASSLGPYGELNYGYTFGSGTRLTVV.

V and J are TRBV6-5 and TRBJ2-7, with D perhaps matching TRBD2 (6 bases). The length of the CDR3 is 14 residues. Deletions cut 6 bases from V and 0 bases from J, with 12 bases between. Germline V gene data show CDR1 as MNHEY and CDR2 as SVGAGI. This chain's CDR3 is CASSVAASSYEQYF. For the CDR3, the DNA is TGTGCCAGCAGCGTAGCGGCCAGCTCCTACGAGCAGTACTTC.

This CDR3 is CASSIYGGNTEAFF. As DNA, the CDR3 is TGTGCCAGTAGTATATACGGGGGGAACACTGAAGCTTTCTTT. This chain links TRBV19 with TRBJ1-1, with D perhaps TRBD1 (5 bases). CDR1 is LNHDA, CDR2 SQIVND, per germline (reference sequence). The CDR3 covers 14 residues. V was clipped by 2 bases and J by 1 base, with 8 bases between them.

The rearrangement uses TRBV19 and TRBJ2-3, with TRBD1 identical over 12 bases. The V gene's germline CDR1 is LNHDA and CDR2 SQIVND (reference sequence). The V and J ends lost 7 bases and 0 bases, in that order; junction bases with no gene match: 11. CDR3 length: 18 residues. CDR3 loop: CASTKGGTGGASTDTQYF. For the CDR3, the DNA is TGTGCCAGTACCAAGGGAGGGACAGGGGGCGCGAGCACAGATACGCAGTATTTT.

The count of this clone is one. This chain links TRBV4-1 with TRBJ2-3, with 14 bases fitting TRBD2. The germline CDR1 and CDR2 sequences are MGHRA and YSYEKL. V lost 0 bases to trimming and J lost 6 bases; unmatched junction nucleotides: 8. The length of the CDR3 is 18 residues. The DNA for the CDR3 is TGCGCCAGCAGCCAAGATCTGGGGACTAGCGGGAGATCTGATACGCAGTATTTT. It codes for CASSQDLGTSGRSDTQYF.

The chain employs TRBV4-1 and TRBJ2-3, with a possible D match to TRBD2 (7 bases). CDR1 is MGHRA, CDR2 YSYEKL, per germline. CDR3 length equals 18 residues. V lost 4 bases and J lost 4, with 24 bases in between. The CDR3 sequence: CASSRFQRAGAVSDTQYF. CDR3 nucleotides: TGCGCCAGCAGCCGCTTTCAACGGGCGGGGGCAGTTTCAGATACGCAGTATTTT.

This clone occurred once. V and J are TRBV5-1 and TRBJ2-7; 11 bases agree with TRBD2. This CDR3 has 16 residues. J gave up 2 bases and V 2 bases, and 6 bases lay outside the gene matches. Germline CDR1 and CDR2: SGHRS and YFSETQ. The CDR3 reads CASSLGGTSGTYEQYF. CDR3 in DNA: TGCGCCAGCAGCTTAGGCGGGACTAGCGGAACCTACGAGCAGTACTTC.

V is TRBV7-6 and J is TRBJ2-5; 7 bases match TRBD2. Per germline, CDR1 SGHVS and CDR2 FNYEAQ. This CDR3 comprises 18 residues. V dropped 4 bases and J dropped 4; count of bases not matched to a gene: 18. In nucleotides, the CDR3 is TGTGCCAGCAGCTCCCCGACCATCAAGGCCCCTAGCGGAGAGACCCAGTACTTC. Translation gives CASSSPTIKAPSGETQYF.

The V gene is TRBV9, the J gene TRBJ2-1; TRBD1 matches 7 bases. Germline trimming cut 3 bases from V and 8 bases from J; bases unmatched to any gene: 8. The germline V gene has CDR1 SGDLS and CDR2 YYNGEE. CDR3 length: 14 amino acids. The CDR3 DNA reads as TGTGCCAGCAGCGAGACGACAGGGTTCCATGAGCAGTTCTTC. Encoded protein: CASSETTGFHEQFF.

The rearrangement links TRBV2 to TRBJ2-7, with TRBD1 as a possible D gene (6 bases). The germline V and J ends were trimmed by 2 bases and 4 bases, with 12 bases remaining between them. The CDR3 spans 14 residues. The V gene's germline CDR1 is SNHLY and CDR2 FYNNEI. The CDR3 reads CASSELRDTYEQYF. The DNA for the CDR3 is TGTGCCAGCAGTGAACTCCGGGACACTTACGAGCAGTACTTC.

The J gene is TRBJ2-3, the V gene TRBV7-9, with D possibly being TRBD2 (6 bases). Germline V gene sequence: CDR1 SEHNR, CDR2 FQNEAQ (reference sequence). The CDR3 sequence is 15 residues long. Trimming pared 0 bases from V and 2 bases from J, leaving 9 bases between. CDR3 sequence (DNA): TGTGCCAGCAGCTTAGCTTCGGGGGACACAGATACGCAGTATTTT. It codes for CASSLASGDTDTQYF. Full variable domain (rest looked up from reference TRBV7-9 and TRBJ2-3): DTGVSQNPRHKITKRGQNVTFRCDPISEHNRLYWYRQTLGQGPEFLTYFQNEAQLEKSRLLSDRFSAERPKGSFSTLEIQRTEQGDSAMYLCASSLASGDTDTQYFGPGTRLTVL.

The chain uses TRBV27 and TRBJ1-4; 10 bases match TRBD1. Unmatched junction bases numbered 4, after V lost 3 bases and J lost 3 bases. There are 16 residues in the CDR3. The germline CDR1 and CDR2 sequences are MNHEY and SMNVEV (reference sequence). The DNA of the CDR3 is TGTGCCAGCAGTTTCGGGACAGGGGATCCTAATGAAAAACTGTTTTTT. Translating it yields CASSFGTGDPNEKLFF.

V is TRBV6-4 and J is TRBJ2-1; 8 bases match TRBD1. Trimming took 8 bases from V and 9 from J; bases not matched to a gene: 12. This CDR3 has 14 amino acids. Germline assignment: CDR1 MRHNA and CDR2 SNTAGT. CDR3 sequence (DNA): TGTGCCAGCTCCGTCTGGCAGGGGGCAGGTGAGCAGTTCTTC. This sequence encodes CASSVWQGAGEQFF.

The J gene is TRBJ1-2, the V gene TRBV6-5; 7 nucleotides line up with TRBD1. This CDR3 spans 13 amino acids. V lost 2 bases and J lost 4; bases outside the gene matches: 1. CDR1 and CDR2 (germline): MNHEY, SVGAGI. CDR3 sequence (DNA): TGTGCCAGCAGTTACGGACAGGCCTATGGCTACACCTTC. Translated: CASSYGQAYGYTF.

The rearrangement links TRBV6-5 to TRBJ1-2; 9 bases map to TRBD1. Trimming cost V 6 bases and J 6 bases; bases outside gene matches: 11. There are 15 residues in the CDR3. CDR1 is MNHEY, CDR2 SVGAGI, per germline. CDR3 sequence (DNA): TGTGCCAGCAGGACCCCGGAGGGACAGGGACATGGCTACACCTTC. Its translation: CASRTPEGQGHGYTF.

V is TRBV2 and J is TRBJ2-1, with D unresolved. Germline V gene lookup returns CDR1 SNHLY and CDR2 FYNNEI. The CDR3 runs to 14 residues. V lost 7 bases to trimming and J lost 6 bases, with 16 bases between them. The DNA for the CDR3 is TGTGCCAGCAACTTAGAGTTTAATGCCAATGAGCAGTTCTTC. Residues: CASNLEFNANEQFF.

The chain uses TRBV16 and TRBJ2-3; tentative D call: TRBD2 (6 bases). The CDR3 totals 15 residues. V was cut by 1 base and J by 1 base, with 9 bases left in between. CDR1 KGHSY and CDR2 FQNENV come from the germline V gene. In DNA, the CDR3 is TGTGCCAGCAGCCAATTCACGGGAGGCACAGATACGCAGTATTTT. This codes for CASSQFTGGTDTQYF.

The chain joins TRBV7-6 to TRBJ2-5; perhaps TRBD2 as D (5 bases). TRBJ2-7 matches the DNA end more closely, so the J call is doubtful. CDR3 length: 15 residues. Looked up from germline, CDR1 is SGHVS and CDR2 is FNYEAQ. The CDR3 sequence: CASSFFAGESYEQYF. For the CDR3, the DNA is TGTGCCAGCAGCTTTTTCGCGGGCGAGTCCTACGAGCAGTACTTC.